The 13 T cell receptor beta chains below come from one sample, sequenced in a study of T cell responses to AZD1222 COVID-19 vaccine. The table came from immunoSEQ multiplex PCR; TCRdb's copy has only in-frame clones and leaves some out. The sample lists 100,000 or so clones, nearly 90% occurring once. Here the sequenced sample was peripheral blood, taken on day 0 of AZD1222 vaccination. The receptor set was obtained from an adult in good health.

Here the CDR3 reads CASSIQGANGYTF. The CDR3 coding sequence is TGTGCCAGTAGTATACAGGGGGCGAATGGCTACACCTTC. This rearrangement joins TRBV19 to TRBJ1-2, with 8 bases lining up with TRBD1. CDR1 is LNHDA, CDR2 SQIVND, per germline (reference sequence). The J segment lost 6 bases and the V segment lost 2 bases, leaving 2 bases of the junction unmatched. The CDR3 runs to 13 residues.

In this sample, this clone turned up a few times. V and J are TRBV7-8 and TRBJ1-2; D is unclear. V lost 5 bases to trimming and J lost 4 bases, with 20 bases between them. The CDR3 runs 16 residues. In germline, CDR1 is SGHVS, CDR2 FQNEAQ. The CDR3 coding sequence is TGTGCCAGCAGCCCCCCCAATGGAGAGGGCCTCTATGGCTACACCTTC. Protein sequence: CASSPPNGEGLYGYTF.

V usage is TRBV9 and J usage is TRBJ2-7, with TRBD1 matching 7 bases. This CDR3 is built from 15 residues. V lost 0 bases, J lost 2 bases, and 5 bases stayed unmatched. Per germline, CDR1 SGDLS and CDR2 YYNGEE. This chain's CDR3 is CASSVGKGQTYEQYF. CDR3 DNA sequence: TGTGCCAGCAGCGTAGGAAAGGGACAGACCTACGAGCAGTACTTC.

DNA for the CDR3: TGTGCCAGCAGTCCGGTTAACACTGAAGCTTTCTTT. This gives the protein CASSPVNTEAFF. The rearrangement uses TRBV7-9 and TRBJ1-1; no clear D. Germline V gene sequence: CDR1 SEHNR, CDR2 FQNEAQ (reference sequence). CDR3 size: 12 residues. V was pared by 6 bases and J by 2 bases, with 7 bases between.

CDR3 sequence reads: CSGGKSEAFF. The CDR3 nucleotides read TGCAGCGGTGGGAAGAGTGAAGCTTTCTTT. The J gene is TRBJ1-1, the V gene TRBV29-1, with D unresolved. This CDR3 contains 10 residues. V was trimmed by 7 bases and J by 7 bases, leaving 10 bases between them. The germline CDR1 and CDR2 sequences are SQVTM and ANQGSEA.

The chain uses TRBV6-5 and TRBJ1-5; TRBD1 might be the D (5 bases). Trimming stripped 6 bases from V and 4 bases from J, with 13 bases between. CDR1 and CDR2 (germline): MNHEY, SVGAGI. The CDR3 is 14 residues long. The CDR3 DNA is TGTGCCAGCAGGGGGGTTGGGAATAATCAGCCCCAGCATTTT. Its protein is CASRGVGNNQPQHF.

This chain uses TRBV7-2 with TRBJ1-5; perhaps TRBD1 as D (6 bases). Germline CDR1 is SGHTA and CDR2 is FQGNSA. The CDR3 covers 13 residues. V lost 6 bases and J lost 4, with 10 bases in between. The CDR3 DNA reads TGTGCCAGCAGTACCGACAGGAATCAGCCCCAGCATTTT. Protein product: CASSTDRNQPQHF.

This clone was found a few times. The chain has TRBV2 and TRBJ2-7, with 12 bases matching TRBD1. The junction had 6 bases not matched to a gene; V was cut back by 4 bases and J by 5 bases. The CDR3 is 15 residues long. Germline-derived CDR1 and CDR2 are SNHLY and FYNNEI. This chain's CDR3 is CASSGGQGAYDEQYF. The CDR3 nucleotides are TGTGCCAGCAGTGGGGGACAGGGGGCGTATGACGAGCAGTACTTC.

This sequence joins TRBV9 and TRBJ1-3; 10 bases fit TRBD1. Trimming cost V 4 bases and J 4 bases; bases outside gene matches: 8. CDR3 length: 16 residues. Germline lookup yields CDR1 SGDLS and CDR2 YYNGEE. In DNA form, the CDR3 reads TGTGCCAGCAGCAGTAAAGGGACAGGGGAGGGAAACACCATATATTTT. Translated, it gives CASSSKGTGEGNTIYF.

The chain employs TRBV18 and TRBJ1-3, with D unresolved. This CDR3 has 15 amino acids. V was shortened by 3 bases and J by 4 bases, with 13 bases between the two germline ends. In germline, CDR1 is KGHSH, CDR2 LQKENI. The CDR3 reads CASSPRRGSGNTIYF. CDR3 nucleotide sequence: TGTGCCAGCTCACCCCGACGCGGGTCCGGAAACACCATATATTTT. Using reference TRBV18 and TRBJ1-3 for the parts outside the CDR3, the full variable domain is NAGVMQNPRHLVRRRGQEARLRCSPMKGHSHVYWYRQLPEEGLKFMVYLQKENIIDESGMPKERFSAEFPKEGPSILRIQQVVRGDSAAYFCASSPRRGSGNTIYFGEGSWLTVV.

This chain connects TRBV27 to TRBJ1-2, with 8 bases identical to TRBD1. V lost 8 bases to trimming and J lost 8 bases; unmatched junction nucleotides: 7. This CDR3 has 12 amino acids. Germline CDR1 MNHEY, CDR2 SMNVEV (reference sequence). CDR3 loop: CASGNRQGGYTF. In nucleotides, the CDR3 is TGTGCCAGCGGGAACCGACAGGGGGGCTACACCTTC.

The rearrangement joins TRBV6-6 to TRBJ1-3; D unresolved. The CDR3 length is 16 residues. Germline CDR1 MNHNY, CDR2 SVGAGI (reference sequence). V lost 5 bases and J 2 bases, leaving 16 bases between the germline ends. The CDR3 protein is CASSTFESEPGNTIYF. CDR3 bases: TGTGCCAGCAGTACCTTCGAGAGTGAACCTGGAAACACCATATATTTT.

This rearrangement joins TRBV6-2 or TRBV6-3 to TRBJ1-2, with 7 bases fitting TRBD1. The CDR3 sequence is 14 residues long. The trim removed 5 bases at V and 3 bases at J, leaving 6 bases unmatched. CDR1 and CDR2 (germline): MNHEY, SVGEGT. CDR3 sequence reads: CASSTKTGDYGYTF. The CDR3 coding sequence is TGTGCCAGCAGTACTAAAACAGGGGACTATGGCTACACCTTC.